This T cell receptor beta chain stems from a study of blood T cell repertoires in COVID-19 (dated by TCRdb to about 2020). Describing the broader study: The collaborator samples originated in the United States, Italy and Spain and spanned the acute and convalescent phases of COVID-19. The material from the prospective study consisted of cDNA or gDNA derived from T cells, B-cell-depleted T cells, or PBMCs. The dataset comprised deeply sampled blood TCRbeta repertoires from subjects exposed to, actively infected with, or recovered from COVID-19. The repertoires were released in a freely available public database meant as a resource for research on the immune response to SARS-CoV-2. The samples were drawn from two sources: the first 160 participants of the ongoing ImmuneRACE study, and 1,000 to 1,500 subjects contributed by 6 global collaborators. The sample metadata nearly always contained a de-identified subject ID, COVID-19 status, age in years and sex. Where HLA class I and class II types were available, the types were taken from metadata supplied by the sample provider, not from assay-based typing.

Participants in the prospective study were enrolled through a virtual design, were aged about 18 to 100 years, and lived in roughly 26 United States geographic areas. Cohort assignment in the prospective study relied on participant-reported clinical history from a screening survey and a study questionnaire. Recovered participants in ImmuneRACE Cohort 3 were defined as having two consecutive negative NP/OP PCR tests, clearance from a healthcare professional, or resolution of symptoms. In the prospective study, mobile phlebotomists collected whole blood, serum and a nasopharyngeal or oropharyngeal swab from each participant. Participants in the prospective study had the option to provide additional blood draws and questionnaires over a roughly two-month period. Blood samples from the prospective study were shipped frozen or at room temperature prior to DNA extraction. TCRbeta CDR3 regions were amplified from genomic DNA using the immunoSEQ Assay, a bias-controlled multiplex PCR. The authors processed their data as follows. The number of nucleated cells in each sample was estimated by amplification of reference gene primers within the assay. To quantify the absolute abundance of each unique TCRbeta CDR3 rearrangement, sequence reads were collapsed and filtered. For each sample, productive Simpson clonality was calculated as the square root of Simpson's diversity index over productive rearrangements. In its TCRdb copy, this immuneACCESS table keeps in-frame sequences only and misses some clones. Where compared with another copy, unresolved V genes explain less than half of these, and the others have no known cause. V and J calls and clone size follow that table, whereas D and trimming were derived from the DNA. The sample has some 340,000 clones on record, roughly 87% of them singletons. The ten biggest clones cover less than 6% of the sample.

Concerning this clone: The specificity of this receptor is unknown. Nothing much larger sits one base from this clone, and base qualities are not available.

What the study reported, not specific to this receptor: The amount of clinical and demographic metadata varied by source and participant and was provided uncurated.

The clonotype originates from a woman in her 50s who had recovered from COVID-19. The sample consisted of PBMCs or T cells enriched from blood (not recorded which).

The nucleotides are TGTGCCAGCAGTCTTTCCCGACCCCAGGGAGGCTACACCTTC. Its product reads: CASSLSRPQGGYTF. The chain joins TRBV6-5 to TRBJ1-2; the D gene is perhaps TRBD1, from 5 matching bases. The CDR3 measures 14 amino acids from cysteine to phenylalanine. Only the CDR3 DNA is retained, 42 bases long and in frame from the first base. Sequences MNHEY (CDR1) and SVGAGI (CDR2) are obtained from the germline V gene. Relative to germline, V is 5 bases shorter and J is 8 bases shorter, with 18 bases between their ends.